Shown below are 27 T cell receptor beta chains from a single sample sequenced in a study of CD8 T cells in Susac syndrome. RNA, at about 0.45 to 1 ug, was reverse transcribed with random hexamers. TCRdb ran MiXCR on the immunoSEQ multiplex PCR reads and lists one entry per CDR3 protein. This sample has over 100,000 distinct CDR3 sequences, with 85% to 95% found just once. Source material: CD8+ T cells from PBMCs. These receptor sequences come from a human donor in good health.

J is TRBJ2-3 and V is TRBV7-9; D may be TRBD2 (5 bases). Germline V gives CDR1 SEHNR, CDR2 FQNEAQ (reference sequence). Trimming pared 0 bases from V and 4 bases from J, leaving 8 bases between. This CDR3 spans 14 amino acids. This CDR3 reads CASSLAGVADTQYF. As DNA, the CDR3 is TGTGCCAGCAGCTTAGCGGGAGTCGCAGATACGCAGTATTTT. The variable domain in full, with the rest retrieved from reference TRBV7-9 and TRBJ2-3, is DTGVSQNPRHKITKRGQNVTFRCDPISEHNRLYWYRQTLGQGPEFLTYFQNEAQLEKSRLLSDRFSAERPKGSFSTLEIQRTEQGDSAMYLCASSLAGVADTQYFGPGTRLTVL.

This clonotype was detected once. This chain joins TRBV9 and TRBJ1-1, with D perhaps TRBD1 (5 bases). The CDR3 extends over 15 amino acids. Trimming shortened V by 3 bases and J by 2 bases, and 14 bases separated the two germline ends. Germline V gives CDR1 SGDLS, CDR2 YYNGEE. The CDR3 spells CASSALLGQNTEAFF. DNA of the CDR3: TGTGCCAGCAGCGCCTTATTGGGGCAAAACACTGAAGCTTTCTTT.

V and J are TRBV14 and TRBJ2-5; no clear D gene. This CDR3 is built from 15 residues. V lost 5 bases, J lost 0 bases, and 13 bases lay in between. Looked up from germline, CDR1 is SGHDN and CDR2 is FVKESK. In DNA, the CDR3 is TGTGCCAGCAGCTCTCCTGAAGGGAACCAAGAGACCCAGTACTTC. Translating gives CASSSPEGNQETQYF.

The rearrangement links TRBV10-3 to TRBJ1-1; D remains ambiguous. The CDR3 runs to 15 residues. The germline V gene has CDR1 ENHRY and CDR2 SYGVKD. The V end lost 6 bases, the J end lost 5 bases, and 19 bases lay between the germline ends. The CDR3 nucleotides are TGTGCCATCAGCGATCCGTCGGGAATAGTAACTGAAGCTTTCTTT. It yields the protein CAISDPSGIVTEAFF.

This chain joins TRBV20-1 and TRBJ1-1; D gene ambiguous. V dropped 6 bases and J dropped 3 bases, with 8 bases sitting between them. The germline V gene has CDR1 DFQATT and CDR2 SNEGSKA (reference sequence). The CDR3 is 11 amino acids. CDR3 sequence: CSARWDTEAFF. In DNA form, the CDR3 reads TGCAGTGCGCGTTGGGACACTGAAGCTTTCTTT.

The rearrangement uses TRBV11-2 and TRBJ2-7; D is uncertain. The CDR3 consists of 16 residues. Per the germline V gene, CDR1 is SGHAT and CDR2 is FQNNGV. Trimming took 1 base from V and 2 from J, leaving 15 bases between them. The CDR3 sequence is CASSLGDTTYPYEQYF. The CDR3 DNA reads TGTGCCAGCAGCTTAGGCGACACCACTTACCCCTACGAGCAGTACTTC.

This chain links TRBV7-9 with TRBJ2-1; D could derive from TRBD1 or TRBD2 (6 bases each). CDR3 length: 12 amino acids. Germline V gene sequence: CDR1 SEHNR, CDR2 FQNEAQ (reference sequence). Trimming left V 5 bases short and J 10 bases short, with 12 bases between. CDR3 loop: CASSPGAREQFF. The CDR3 DNA reads TGTGCCAGCAGCCCGGGGGCCAGGGAGCAGTTCTTC.

The chain carries TRBV13 and TRBJ1-2; 10 bases agree with TRBD1. With 6 bases clipped from V and 7 bases from J, the junction kept 14 bases outside the gene matches. This CDR3 region has 16 residues. Per germline, CDR1 PRHDT and CDR2 FYEKMQ (reference sequence). The DNA of the CDR3 is TGTGCCAGCAGACGACAGGGGGCGAGTGCTAAGGGTGGCTACACCTTC. Translated, it gives CASRRQGASAKGGYTF. Drawing the rest from reference TRBV13 and TRBJ1-2, the complete variable domain is AAGVIQSPRHLIKEKRETATLKCYPIPRHDTVYWYQQGPGQDPQFLISFYEKMQSDKGSIPDRFSAQQFSDYHSELNMSSLELGDSALYFCASRRQGASAKGGYTFGSGTRLTVV.

In DNA, the CDR3 is TGTGCCACCAGCATCCGACAGGGCCGAACTGAAGCTTTCTTT. It translates to CATSIRQGRTEAFF. This rearrangement joins TRBV15 to TRBJ1-1; 7 bases agree with TRBD1. CDR3 length equals 14 residues. V gave up 4 bases and J gave up 5 bases; unmatched junction bases: 7. Germline CDR1 is LNHNV and CDR2 is YYDKDF (reference sequence).

J is TRBJ2-7 and V is TRBV29-1; D possibly corresponds to TRBD1 (5 bases). The CDR3 contains 13 residues. V lost 7 bases and J lost 4, with 17 bases in between. Germline values: CDR1 SQVTM, CDR2 ANQGSEA. CDR3 bases: TGCAGCGCCTTGACAGAAGGGGCTTACGAGCAGTACTTC. Its translation: CSALTEGAYEQYF.

The V and J genes are TRBV6-6 and TRBJ1-4; the D is unclear. Deletions cut 5 bases from V and 7 bases from J, with 8 bases between. CDR1 and CDR2 (germline): MNHNY, SVGAGI (reference sequence). The CDR3 is 12 residues long. In DNA form, the CDR3 reads TGTGCCAGCAGTGCCCCGGCTGAAAAACTGTTTTTT. The encoded protein is CASSAPAEKLFF.

The chain links TRBV14 to TRBJ2-7; D perhaps matches TRBD1 (6 bases). Trimming removed 0 bases at V and 6 bases at J, with 12 bases between. The CDR3 length is 14 residues. Per the germline V gene, CDR1 is SGHDN and CDR2 is FVKESK. The CDR3 DNA reads TGTGCCAGCAGCCAAGAGGGGGCGAGTGCCGAGCAGTACTTC. Translating gives CASSQEGASAEQYF.

The chain uses TRBV20-1 and TRBJ1-2; D ambiguous. The CDR3 covers 14 residues. V dropped 3 bases and J dropped 4 bases, with 15 bases sitting between them. Germline V gene sequence: CDR1 DFQATT, CDR2 SNEGSKA (reference sequence). CDR3 nucleotides: TGCAGTGCTAGGACCCGGGAAGGAGGCTATGGCTACACCTTC. Protein sequence: CSARTREGGYGYTF.

The gene calls are TRBV7-9 and TRBJ1-4; D not resolved. CDR3 length: 14 amino acids. The germline gives CDR1 SEHNR, CDR2 FQNEAQ (reference sequence). The V end was cut by 4 bases, the J end by 11 bases, with 17 bases between. Written as DNA, the CDR3 is TGTGCCAGCAGCTCATTTCTAAGGGATCCGAAACTGTTTTTT. Its protein product is CASSSFLRDPKLFF. Based on the CDR3 plus reference TRBV7-9 and TRBJ1-4, the full variable domain is DTGVSQNPRHKITKRGQNVTFRCDPISEHNRLYWYRQTLGQGPEFLTYFQNEAQLEKSRLLSDRFSAERPKGSFSTLEIQRTEQGDSAMYLCASSSFLRDPKLFFGSGTQLSVL.

V gene TRBV5-6 combines with J gene TRBJ1-4; D possibly corresponds to TRBD1 (5 bases). Trimming took off 6 bases at V and 0 bases at J, with 18 bases between the two ends. Germline CDR1 is SGHDT and CDR2 is YYEEEE. The CDR3 has 17 amino acids. CDR3 DNA: TGTGCCAGCAACCAAATAACTGGGGGAACAACTAATGAAAAACTGTTTTTT. It codes for CASNQITGGTTNEKLFF. Together with reference TRBV5-6 and TRBJ1-4, the CDR3 gives the full variable domain: DAGVTQSPTHLIKTRGQQVTLRCSPKSGHDTVSWYQQALGQGPQFIFQYYEEEERQRGNFPDRFSGHQFPNYSSELNVNALLLGDSALYLCASNQITGGTTNEKLFFGSGTQLSVL.

DNA for the CDR3: TGTGCCAGCAGCCAAGATCCCCCACAGCGGGGTCGCAATCAGCCCCAGCATTTT. It yields the protein CASSQDPPQRGRNQPQHF. This sequence joins TRBV4-2 and TRBJ1-5; D not resolved. Germline V gene data show CDR1 as LGHNA and CDR2 as YNFKEQ. V dropped 0 bases and J dropped 2 bases, with 17 bases sitting between them. The CDR3 is made up of 18 amino acids.

The chain couples TRBV19 to TRBJ2-7, with a tentative D call TRBD2 (5 bases). CDR1 and CDR2 (germline): LNHDA, SQIVND (reference sequence). CDR3 length equals 14 residues. V lost 8 bases, J lost 4 bases, and 18 bases lay in between. CDR3 sequence: CASRGPVRLYEQYF. The CDR3 DNA reads TGTGCCAGTCGGGGTCCAGTCAGATTATACGAGCAGTACTTC.

The count of this clonotype is one. The chain couples TRBV12-3 or TRBV12-4 to TRBJ2-7; D remains unclear. V was clipped by 3 bases and J by 0 bases, with 6 bases between them. The CDR3 runs 13 residues. This CDR3 reads CASSFEASYEQYF. In DNA form, the CDR3 reads TGTGCCAGCAGTTTTGAAGCCTCCTACGAGCAGTACTTC.

The table lists this clonotype with a few counts. The CDR3: CASSRGYEQYF. CDR3 coding DNA: TGTGCCAGTAGCAGGGGCTACGAGCAGTACTTC. The chain employs TRBV27 and TRBJ2-7; a possible D gene is TRBD1 (6 bases). V dropped 9 bases and J dropped 3 bases, with 9 bases sitting between them. The CDR3 spans 11 residues. CDR1 is MNHEY and CDR2 is SMNVEV in the germline V gene (reference sequence).

The chain couples TRBV18 to TRBJ1-5; TRBD1 matches at 7 bases. Losses at the gene ends were 4 bases for V and 6 bases for J; bases not matched to a gene: 6. The CDR3 sequence is 14 residues long. Germline CDR1 KGHSH, CDR2 LQKENI. The chain's CDR3 is CASSQGAAIQPQHF. The CDR3 coding sequence is TGTGCCAGCTCACAGGGGGCGGCGATTCAGCCCCAGCATTTT.

This chain joins TRBV20-1 and TRBJ2-7; D is ambiguous. Trimming shortened V by 6 bases and J by 0 bases, and 15 bases separated the two germline ends. CDR1 is DFQATT, CDR2 SNEGSKA, per germline (reference sequence). The length of the CDR3 is 14 residues. The CDR3 protein is CSAAVAINSYEQYF. DNA of the CDR3: TGCAGTGCCGCCGTGGCTATCAACTCCTACGAGCAGTACTTC.

This clonotype was counted a single time. V usage is TRBV10-3 and J usage is TRBJ2-3; the D gene is possibly TRBD1 (6 bases). Germline CDR1 ENHRY, CDR2 SYGVKD. The V and J ends lost 1 base and 1 base respectively, with 9 bases between them. The CDR3 extends over 15 amino acids. DNA of the CDR3: TGTGCCATCAGTGAGTTTAACAGGGGCACAGATACGCAGTATTTT. It translates to CAISEFNRGTDTQYF.

The chain carries TRBV19 and TRBJ2-2; TRBD1 is a possible D gene (6 bases). This CDR3 contains 15 residues. V shed 8 bases and J shed 6 bases, with 19 bases lying between them. CDR1 and CDR2 from the germline V gene are LNHDA and SQIVND (reference sequence). The CDR3 region is CASRGETGLAGELFF. The CDR3 DNA follows: TGTGCCAGTCGAGGGGAGACAGGTCTCGCCGGGGAGCTGTTTTTT.

A single count supports this clonotype. The chain joins TRBV20-1 to TRBJ2-5; 7 bases align to TRBD2. The germline V gene encodes CDR1 DFQATT and CDR2 SNEGSKA (reference sequence). CDR3 length equals 14 residues. Trimming removed 6 bases from V and 1 base from J; junction bases left unmatched: 8. The DNA of the CDR3 is TGCAGTGCCTCGGGGGAGGGCTCCCAAGAGACCCAGTACTTC. It specifies CSASGEGSQETQYF.

This chain uses TRBV23-1 with TRBJ1-5, with D possibly being TRBD1 (5 bases). TRBV23-1 is an open reading frame, and its role is uncertain. The length of the CDR3 is 14 residues. Deletions cut 7 bases from V and 3 bases from J, with 13 bases between. The CDR3 DNA sequence: TGCGCCAGCAAGGGGATTACACCCAATCAGCCCCAGCATTTT. This encodes CASKGITPNQPQHF.

The chain employs TRBV9 and TRBJ1-5; D remains ambiguous. This CDR3 comprises 13 residues. V lost 0 bases and J 8 bases, leaving 9 bases between the germline ends. Per germline, CDR1 SGDLS and CDR2 YYNGEE. The CDR3 reads CASSVEGQEPQHF. The CDR3 DNA is TGTGCCAGCAGCGTAGAAGGTCAGGAGCCCCAGCATTTT. Variable domain in full (rest from reference TRBV9 and TRBJ1-5): DSGVTQTPKHLITATGQRVTLRCSPRSGDLSVYWYQQSLDQGLQFLIQYYNGEERAKGNILERFSAQQFPDLHSELNLSSLELGDSALYFCASSVEGQEPQHFGDGTRLSIL.

The V and J genes are TRBV7-9 and TRBJ2-1; D is unclear. The V and J ends lost 2 bases and 9 bases respectively, with 8 bases between them. Germline V lookup: CDR1 SEHNR, CDR2 FQNEAQ (reference sequence). The CDR3 is 12 residues long. CDR3 nucleotide sequence: TGTGCCAGCAGCTTAAGCCGGAGTGAGCAGTTCTTC. It is translated as CASSLSRSEQFF.